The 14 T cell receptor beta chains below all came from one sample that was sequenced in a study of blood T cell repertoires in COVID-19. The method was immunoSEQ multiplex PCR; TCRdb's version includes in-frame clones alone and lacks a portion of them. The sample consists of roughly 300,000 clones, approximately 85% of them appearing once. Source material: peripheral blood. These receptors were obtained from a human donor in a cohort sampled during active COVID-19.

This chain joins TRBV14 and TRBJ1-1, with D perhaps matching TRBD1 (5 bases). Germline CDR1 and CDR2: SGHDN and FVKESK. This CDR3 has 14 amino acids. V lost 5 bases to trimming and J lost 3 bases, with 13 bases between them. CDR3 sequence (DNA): TGTGCCAGCAGCTGGGCGGGGCCTTACACTGAAGCTTTCTTT. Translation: CASSWAGPYTEAFF.

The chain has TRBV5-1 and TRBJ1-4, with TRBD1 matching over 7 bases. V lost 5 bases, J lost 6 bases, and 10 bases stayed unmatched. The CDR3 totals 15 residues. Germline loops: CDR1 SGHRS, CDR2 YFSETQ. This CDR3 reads CASRPGGFRDEKLFF. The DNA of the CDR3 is TGCGCCAGCAGGCCAGGGGGGTTTCGGGATGAAAAACTGTTTTTT.

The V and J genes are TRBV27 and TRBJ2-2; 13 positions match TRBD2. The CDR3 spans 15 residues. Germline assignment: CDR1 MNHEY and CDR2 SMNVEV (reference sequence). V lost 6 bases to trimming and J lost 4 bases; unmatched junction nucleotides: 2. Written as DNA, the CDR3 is TGTGCCAGCAGCCGACTAGCGGGAGGCACCGGGGAGCTGTTTTTT. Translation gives CASSRLAGGTGELFF.

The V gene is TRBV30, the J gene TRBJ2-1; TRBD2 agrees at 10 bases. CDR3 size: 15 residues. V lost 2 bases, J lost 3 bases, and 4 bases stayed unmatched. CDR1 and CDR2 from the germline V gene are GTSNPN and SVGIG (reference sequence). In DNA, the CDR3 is TGTGCCTGGAGTTCGGGACTAGCGTACTACAATGAGCAGTTCTTC. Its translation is CAWSSGLAYYNEQFF. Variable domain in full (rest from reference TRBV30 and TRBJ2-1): SQTIHQWPATLVQPVGSPLSLECTVEGTSNPNLYWYRQAAGRGLQLLFYSVGIGQISSEVPQNLSASRPQDRQFILSSKKLLLSDSGFYLCAWSSGLAYYNEQFFGPGTRLTVL.

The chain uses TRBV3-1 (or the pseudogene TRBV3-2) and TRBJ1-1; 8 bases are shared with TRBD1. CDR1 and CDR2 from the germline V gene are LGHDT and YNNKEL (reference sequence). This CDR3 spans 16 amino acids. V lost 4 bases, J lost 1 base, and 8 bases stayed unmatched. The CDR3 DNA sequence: TGTGCCAGCAGCCGCCGGACAGGGCAGAAGAACACTGAAGCTTTCTTT. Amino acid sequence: CASSRRTGQKNTEAFF.

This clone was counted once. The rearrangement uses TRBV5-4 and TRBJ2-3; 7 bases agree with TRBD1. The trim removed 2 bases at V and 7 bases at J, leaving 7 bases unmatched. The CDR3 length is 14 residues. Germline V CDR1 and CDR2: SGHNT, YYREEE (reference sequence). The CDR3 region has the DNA TGTGCCAGCAGCTTCGGGACAGAGTCCCATACGCAGTATTTT. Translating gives CASSFGTESHTQYF.

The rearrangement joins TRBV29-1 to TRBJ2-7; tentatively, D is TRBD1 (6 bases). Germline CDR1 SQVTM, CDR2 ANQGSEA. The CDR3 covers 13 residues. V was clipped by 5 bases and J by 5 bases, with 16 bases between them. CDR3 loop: CSVLGGSSNEQYF. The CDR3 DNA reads TGCAGCGTTTTAGGGGGATCTTCTAACGAGCAGTACTTC.

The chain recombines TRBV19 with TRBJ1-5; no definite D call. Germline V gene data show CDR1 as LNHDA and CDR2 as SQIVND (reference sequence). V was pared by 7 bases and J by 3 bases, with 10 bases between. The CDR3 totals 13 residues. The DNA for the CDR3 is TGTGCCAGTACCCTAAGCAACAATCAGCCCCAGCATTTT. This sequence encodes CASTLSNNQPQHF.

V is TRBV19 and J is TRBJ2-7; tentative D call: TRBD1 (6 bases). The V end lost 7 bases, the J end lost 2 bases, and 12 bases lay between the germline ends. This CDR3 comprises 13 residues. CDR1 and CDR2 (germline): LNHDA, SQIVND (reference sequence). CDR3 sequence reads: CASKLTGTYEQYF. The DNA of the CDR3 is TGTGCCAGTAAATTAACAGGGACCTACGAGCAGTACTTC.

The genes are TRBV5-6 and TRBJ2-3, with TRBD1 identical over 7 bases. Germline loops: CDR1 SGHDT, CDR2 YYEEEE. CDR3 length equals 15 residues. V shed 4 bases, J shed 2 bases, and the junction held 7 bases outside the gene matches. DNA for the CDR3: TGTGCCAGCAGCAAGGACAGGCTGGCCACAGATACGCAGTATTTT. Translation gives CASSKDRLATDTQYF.

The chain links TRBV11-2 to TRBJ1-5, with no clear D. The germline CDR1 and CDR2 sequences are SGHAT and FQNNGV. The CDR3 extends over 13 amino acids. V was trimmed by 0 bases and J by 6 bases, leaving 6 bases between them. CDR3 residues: CASSLDRGQPQHF. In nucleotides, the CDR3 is TGTGCCAGCAGCTTAGATCGCGGTCAGCCCCAGCATTTT.

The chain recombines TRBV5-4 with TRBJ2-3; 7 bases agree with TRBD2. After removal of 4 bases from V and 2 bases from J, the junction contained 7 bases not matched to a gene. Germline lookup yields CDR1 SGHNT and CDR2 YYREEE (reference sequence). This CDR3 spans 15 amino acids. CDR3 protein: CASSTGTTYTDTQYF. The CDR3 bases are TGTGCCAGCAGCACCGGGACTACCTACACAGATACGCAGTATTTT.

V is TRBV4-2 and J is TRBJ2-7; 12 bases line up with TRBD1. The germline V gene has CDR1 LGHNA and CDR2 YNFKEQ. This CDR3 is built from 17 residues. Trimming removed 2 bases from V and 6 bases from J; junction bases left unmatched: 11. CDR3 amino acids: CASSQIFRDRGPGEQYF. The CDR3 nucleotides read TGTGCCAGCAGCCAAATTTTTCGGGACAGGGGGCCTGGCGAGCAGTACTTC.

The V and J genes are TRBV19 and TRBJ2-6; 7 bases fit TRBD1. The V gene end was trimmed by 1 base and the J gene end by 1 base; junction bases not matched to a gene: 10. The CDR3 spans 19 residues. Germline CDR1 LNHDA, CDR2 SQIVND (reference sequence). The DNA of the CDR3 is TGTGCCAGTAGTATAGCCTTCGGGACAGCTTCGTCTGGGGCCAACGTCCTGACTTTC. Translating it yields CASSIAFGTASSGANVLTF. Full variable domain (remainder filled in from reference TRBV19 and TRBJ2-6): DGGITQSPKYLFRKEGQNVTLSCEQNLNHDAMYWYRQDPGQGLRLIYYSQIVNDFQKGDIAEGYSVSREKKESFPLTVTSAQKNPTAFYLCASSIAFGTASSGANVLTFGAGSRLTVL.